This paragraph covers one TCR beta chain sequence. What it binds is not known. The junction does not match germline at one end; this may be a read error. The sample comes from a study of vaccination and CD4 T cells after COVID-19. Overall study context: The authors used overlapping spike peptides from SARS-CoV-2, HCoV-NL63, HCoV-OC43 and HCoV-229E to stimulate cells. General study results and limits: Looking at convalescent patients, 304 of their 307 vaccine-specific clones were spike mono-reactive.

Treatment in this sample: roughly ten-day PBMC culture with coronavirus spike peptide pools or control peptides (ViraFEST assay). The study sequenced cultured CD4+ T cell DNA using the Oncomine TCR Beta short-read assay. CD4+ T cells were cultured, and genomic DNA was extracted from them. TCRdb redid the calling of the PCR reads with MiXCR, one entry per CDR3 protein. The sample includes approximately 3,600 distinct CDR3 sequences, around 16% of them seen just once. Germline assignment: CDR1 SGHTA and CDR2 FQGNSA. This CDR3 has 12 residues. Sequenced material: CD4+ T cells from blood, cultured in vitro. The TCR comes from a human donor who had recovered from COVID-19. The chain carries TRBV7-2 and TRBJ2-7; D not certain. In DNA, the CDR3 is TGTGCCAGCAGCCTCAGCTCCTACGGGCAGTACTTC. Translated: CASSLSSYGQYF.